This TCR beta chain was recorded in a study of shared clonotypes between healthy human individuals. The assay was immunoSEQ multiplex PCR, and TCRdb's table has in-frame clones only and misses some. The repertoire holds about 2.1 million clones, with 80% to 95% as singletons. Germline CDR1 and CDR2: MGHRA and YSYEKL. This CDR3 has 15 amino acids. With 0 bases clipped from V and 3 bases from J, the junction kept 2 bases outside the gene matches. Terminally differentiated effector memory CD45RA+ cells were excluded by CCR7 positive selection of CD45RO-negative cells. The clonotype comes from a man younger than 35 in good health. Some clones in this sample may be carry-over from other donors' samples. The specimen sequenced was naive CD8+ T cells from PBMCs. J is TRBJ1-2 and V is TRBV4-1; 9 bases match TRBD1. The CDR3 reads CASSQDDRGDYGYTF. As DNA, the CDR3 is TGCGCCAGCAGCCAAGACGACAGGGGGGACTATGGCTACACCTTC.